Each of the 9 T cell receptor beta chains below was sequenced from the same sample in a study of T cell repertoires in ileal Crohn's disease. Method: immunoSEQ multiplex PCR; TCRdb's copy keeps in-frame clones and lacks some. Found here are several thousand clones, approximately 90% of them singletons; the top ten hold over 4%. Sequences were obtained from ileal tissue. The receptors originated from an adult with Crohn's disease.

This clone was detected once. The chain combines TRBV28 with TRBJ1-1; D is uncertain. The V and J ends lost 6 bases and 6 bases respectively, with 17 bases between them. This CDR3 is 14 amino acids long. CDR1 is MDHEN and CDR2 is SYDVKM in the germline V gene. CDR3 DNA: TGTGCCAGCAGACTCAGCGGGAACACGGCTGAAGCTTTCTTT. This sequence encodes CASRLSGNTAEAFF.

The V call is TRBV5-1, the J call TRBJ1-2, with D possibly matching TRBD1 (5 bases). Trimming took 0 bases from V and 4 from J, leaving 10 bases between them. The CDR3 has 14 amino acids. Per germline, CDR1 SGHRS and CDR2 YFSETQ. The CDR3 DNA is TGCGCCAGCAGCTTGGAGGGACCTAGCTATGGCTACACCTTC. Protein sequence: CASSLEGPSYGYTF. The variable domain in full, completed from reference TRBV5-1 and TRBJ1-2, reads KAGVTQTPRYLIKTRGQQVTLSCSPISGHRSVSWYQQTPGQGLQFLFEYFSETQRNKGNFPGRFSGRQFSNSRSEMNVSTLELGDSALYLCASSLEGPSYGYTFGSGTRLTVV.

J is TRBJ2-7 and V is TRBV14, with D maybe TRBD1 (6 bases). V shed 5 bases and J shed 3 bases, with 20 bases lying between them. CDR3 length equals 16 residues. CDR1 is SGHDN, CDR2 FVKESK, per germline. CDR3 bases: TGTGCCAGCAGCGAACAGTTTGGGACATTAGTCTACGAGCAGTACTTC. This translates into CASSEQFGTLVYEQYF.

This clone was counted a single time. The V and J genes are TRBV11-2 and TRBJ2-5; D is undetermined. The V gene lost 1 base and the J gene lost 1 base, with 1 base spanning the gap. The germline gives CDR1 SGHAT, CDR2 FQNNGV. CDR3 size: 12 residues. CDR3 in amino acids: CASSLGQETQYF. DNA of the CDR3: TGTGCCAGCAGCTTAGGCCAAGAGACCCAGTACTTC.

V and J are TRBV6-4 and TRBJ2-3; 10 bases fit TRBD2. Germline CDR1 and CDR2: MRHNA and SNTAGT. There are 15 residues in the CDR3. The V segment lost 3 bases and the J segment 4 bases; nucleotides outside the gene matches: 4. The CDR3 bases are TGTGCCAGCAGTGATGGGACTAGCGAAGCAGATACGCAGTATTTT. This codes for CASSDGTSEADTQYF.

The chain is built from TRBV29-1 and TRBJ1-4, with 9 bases identical to TRBD1. The CDR3 is made up of 12 amino acids. V was clipped by 7 bases and J by 12 bases; unmatched bases: 9. Per germline, CDR1 SQVTM and CDR2 ANQGSEA. The CDR3 DNA is TGCAGCGGCTACGGGACAGGGAGAGAACTGTTTTTT. Protein sequence: CSGYGTGRELFF.

This chain connects TRBV5-1 to TRBJ2-2; no definite D call. CDR3 length equals 16 residues. V was trimmed by 0 bases and J by 3 bases, leaving 12 bases between them. Per the germline V gene, CDR1 is SGHRS and CDR2 is YFSETQ. CDR3 region: CASSLAPGKYTGELFF. The CDR3, as DNA: TGCGCCAGCAGCTTGGCCCCGGGCAAGTACACCGGGGAGCTGTTTTTT. The whole variable domain, filled in from reference TRBV5-1 and TRBJ2-2, reads KAGVTQTPRYLIKTRGQQVTLSCSPISGHRSVSWYQQTPGQGLQFLFEYFSETQRNKGNFPGRFSGRQFSNSRSEMNVSTLELGDSALYLCASSLAPGKYTGELFFGEGSRLTVL.

The V gene is TRBV18, the J gene TRBJ2-5; a weak D match, TRBD1 (6 bases). Trimming took 0 bases from V and 5 from J, leaving 13 bases between them. This CDR3 has 15 amino acids. Germline V gene data show CDR1 as KGHSH and CDR2 as LQKENI. Written as DNA, the CDR3 is TGTGCCAGCTCACCACCGGGGGCGGTCGGGGAGACCCAGTACTTC. It is translated as CASSPPGAVGETQYF. The entire variable domain, with the rest obtained from reference TRBV18 and TRBJ2-5, is as follows: NAGVMQNPRHLVRRRGQEARLRCSPMKGHSHVYWYRQLPEEGLKFMVYLQKENIIDESGMPKERFSAEFPKEGPSILRIQQVVRGDSAAYFCASSPPGAVGETQYFGPGTRLLVL.

The chain couples TRBV6-1 to TRBJ2-5; D not resolved. Per the germline V gene, CDR1 is MNHNS and CDR2 is SASEGT. This CDR3 contains 14 residues. Trimming took 5 bases from V and 2 from J, leaving 12 bases between them. The CDR3: CASSRRVQQETQYF. The CDR3 DNA follows: TGTGCCAGCAGTAGAAGGGTCCAACAAGAGACCCAGTACTTC.